Below are 25 T cell receptor beta chains sequenced from a single sample in a study of T cells after yellow fever vaccination. One entry per CDR3 protein results from TCRdb running MiXCR on the 5' RACE reads. This table has about 99,000 distinct CDR3 sequences, approximately 5.5% appearing once. Source: CD8+ T cells sorted from PBMCs, taken 10 days after the yellow fever booster vaccination. These TCRs come from a man between 18 and 29 years old who received the YFV17D yellow fever vaccine.

This clonotype was found a few times. The DNA for the CDR3 is TGCGCCAGCAGCCAAGCTGTTACAGGCGTTAATGAAAAACTGTTTTTT. It yields the protein CASSQAVTGVNEKLFF. This chain connects TRBV4-3 to TRBJ1-4, with a possible D match to TRBD1 (5 bases). Germline values: CDR1 LGHNA, CDR2 YSLEER. CDR3 length: 16 amino acids. V shed 1 base and J shed 4 bases, with 13 bases lying between them.

This clonotype was found many times. V and J are TRBV4-2 and TRBJ2-1; D possibly corresponds to TRBD2 (5 bases). Germline CDR1 reads LGHNA; CDR2 reads YNFKEQ. This CDR3 is 16 amino acids long. V was shortened by 0 bases and J by 4 bases, with 13 bases between the two germline ends. The CDR3 sequence is CASSQDGETGYNEQFF. CDR3 sequence (DNA): TGTGCCAGCAGCCAAGATGGGGAGACGGGGTACAATGAGCAGTTCTTC.

This clonotype appeared many times. The CDR3 DNA reads TGTGCCAGCAGTGACTCGACCGAACAGGGGGCGGCCGGGGAGCTGTTTTTT. It is translated as CASSDSTEQGAAGELFF. The rearrangement links TRBV6-4 to TRBJ2-2; 9 nucleotides line up with TRBD1. Germline values: CDR1 MRHNA, CDR2 SNTAGT. V dropped 0 bases and J dropped 6; count of bases not matched to a gene: 8. There are 17 residues in the CDR3.

The V gene is TRBV20-1, the J gene TRBJ1-5; no firm D call. Germline values: CDR1 DFQATT, CDR2 SNEGSKA (reference sequence). CDR3 length equals 15 residues. Trimming took 0 bases from V and 0 from J, leaving 9 bases between them. This CDR3 is CSARDKQYSNQPQHF. CDR3 DNA: TGCAGTGCTAGAGACAAACAGTATAGCAATCAGCCCCAGCATTTT.

This CDR3 reads CATTQGPGTEAFF. The DNA for the CDR3 is TGTGCCACCACACAGGGGCCGGGCACTGAAGCTTTCTTT. This sequence joins TRBV6-5 and TRBJ1-1, with 7 nucleotides matching TRBD1. Per the germline V gene, CDR1 is MNHEY and CDR2 is SVGAGI. The V gene end was trimmed by 10 bases and the J gene end by 4 bases; junction bases not matched to a gene: 9. The CDR3 covers 13 residues.

CDR3 coding DNA: TGTGCCAGCAGCCAAGAAGGGAGGGGCGACCTCCAAGAGACCCAGTACTTC. This translates into CASSQEGRGDLQETQYF. The V gene is TRBV4-2, the J gene TRBJ2-5; 7 nucleotides align to TRBD2. V was pared by 0 bases and J by 1 base, with 8 bases of the junction left unmatched. From germline, CDR1 is LGHNA and CDR2 YNFKEQ. The CDR3 has 17 residues.

This clonotype was seen repeatedly, ten times or more. V and J are TRBV19 and TRBJ2-1; D may be TRBD2 (5 bases). The CDR3 is 12 residues long. Deletions cut 5 bases from V and 9 bases from J, with 11 bases between. In germline, CDR1 is LNHDA, CDR2 SQIVND (reference sequence). This chain's CDR3 is CASSSRSAEQFF. The CDR3, as DNA: TGTGCCAGTAGTTCACGTAGCGCTGAGCAGTTCTTC.

Ten or more counts support this clonotype. DNA of the CDR3: TGTGCCAGCAGCCCCCAAGCGTGGGGAGAGACCCAGTACTTC. Translation: CASSPQAWGETQYF. This chain uses TRBV7-9 with TRBJ2-5; D uncertain. Germline CDR1 reads SEHNR; CDR2 reads FQNEAQ (reference sequence). The CDR3 has 14 amino acids. The germline V and J ends were trimmed by 5 bases and 4 bases, with 14 bases remaining between them.

This clonotype has more than one count but fewer than ten. The chain employs TRBV12-3 or TRBV12-4 and TRBJ2-1, with D perhaps assigned TRBD1 or TRBD2 (5 bases each). Trimming cost V 9 bases and J 0 bases, with 12 bases left between them. CDR3 size: 14 residues. CDR3 in DNA: TGTGCCAGTACGGGGCGCAGCTCCTACAATGAGCAGTTCTTC. Its translation: CASTGRSSYNEQFF.

This clonotype was seen only a few times. The V gene is TRBV12-3 or TRBV12-4, the J gene TRBJ2-1, with 10 bases fitting TRBD1. There are 14 residues in the CDR3. V gave up 8 bases and J gave up 6 bases; unmatched junction bases: 7. The CDR3 bases are TGTGCCAGCGGGGGACAGGGGTACAGCAATGAGCAGTTCTTC. Translated: CASGGQGYSNEQFF.

A few counts support this clonotype. This chain joins TRBV7-8 and TRBJ1-1; D gene ambiguous. Looked up from germline, CDR1 is SGHVS and CDR2 is FQNEAQ. Trimming stripped 1 base from V and 1 base from J, with 7 bases between. The CDR3 sequence is 14 residues long. CDR3 sequence reads: CASSLDLKNTEAFF. As DNA, the CDR3 is TGTGCCAGCAGCTTAGACCTGAAGAACACTGAAGCTTTCTTT.

This clonotype has only a few counts. The J gene is TRBJ1-1, the V gene TRBV5-1; D uncertain. The CDR3 has 13 residues. The V and J ends lost 2 bases and 10 bases respectively, with 15 bases between them. In germline, CDR1 is SGHRS, CDR2 YFSETQ. CDR3 in amino acids: CASSFMRAKTAFF. For the CDR3, the DNA is TGCGCCAGCAGCTTTATGCGGGCAAAGACAGCTTTCTTT.

This clonotype was counted only a few times. The genes are TRBV2 and TRBJ2-4; 9 bases are shared with TRBD1. Trimming cost V 5 bases and J 0 bases; bases outside gene matches: 5. The germline V gene encodes CDR1 SNHLY and CDR2 FYNNEI. This CDR3 is 16 amino acids long. The DNA for the CDR3 is TGTGCCAGCAGTACAGGGGGCGGGGAAGCCAAAAACATTCAGTACTTC. Translation: CASSTGGGEAKNIQYF.

This chain links TRBV10-3 with TRBJ1-1; D is possibly TRBD1 (5 bases). V lost 0 bases and J 0 bases, leaving 8 bases between the germline ends. CDR1 is ENHRY, CDR2 SYGVKD, per germline. This CDR3 comprises 15 residues. The CDR3, as DNA: TGTGCCATCAGTGAGTCAAAGGGGATGAACACTGAAGCTTTCTTT. Protein product: CAISESKGMNTEAFF.

The table lists this clonotype with a few counts. This rearrangement joins TRBV10-1 to TRBJ2-7, with D tentatively TRBD1 (5 bases). The CDR3 runs to 14 residues. The ends were cut back, 1 base at V and 1 base at J, with 8 bases in the middle. The germline V gene encodes CDR1 WNHNN and CDR2 SYGVQD (reference sequence). CDR3 nucleotide sequence: TGCGCCAGCAGTGAGTTCGCAGGGTCCTACGAGCAGTACTTC. Protein sequence: CASSEFAGSYEQYF.

This clonotype came up a few times. The rearrangement joins TRBV7-3 to TRBJ2-1; the D is unclear. Germline V gene data show CDR1 as SGHTA and CDR2 as FQGTGA. CDR3 length equals 13 residues. Between the trimmed V and J ends, which lost 2 bases and 7 bases, there was a span of 9 bases. CDR3 nucleotide sequence: TGTGCCAGCAGCTTATGGGAAGATAATGAGCAGTTCTTC. Its protein is CASSLWEDNEQFF. The variable domain in full, with the rest retrieved from reference TRBV7-3 and TRBJ2-1, is GAGVSQTPSNKVTEKGKYVELRCDPISGHTALYWYRQSLGQGPEFLIYFQGTGAADDSGLPNDRFFAVRPEGSVSTLKIQRTERGDSAVYLCASSLWEDNEQFFGPGTRLTVL.

This clonotype has just a few counts. The rearrangement joins TRBV7-9 to TRBJ2-5; D call uncertain. This CDR3 is built from 10 residues. Germline lookup yields CDR1 SEHNR and CDR2 FQNEAQ (reference sequence). V shed 10 bases and J shed 5 bases, with 8 bases lying between them. The CDR3 DNA sequence: TGTGCCATCGACGTCGAGACCCAGTACTTC. Protein: CAIDVETQYF.

This clonotype appeared a few times. The chain has TRBV4-3 and TRBJ2-1; no reliable D call. Germline V CDR1 and CDR2: LGHNA, YSLEER. V lost 0 bases and J 5 bases, leaving 11 bases between the germline ends. The CDR3 consists of 15 residues. The CDR3, as DNA: TGCGCCAGCAGCCAAGACGAACCAGGCAACAATGAGCAGTTCTTC. Its translation: CASSQDEPGNNEQFF.

Concerning this clonotype: Relative to the germline gene, one junction end is altered; a read error may explain this. V gene TRBV7-7 combines with J gene TRBJ2-1, with D unresolved. The CDR3 length is 13 residues. CDR1 is SSHAT, CDR2 FNYEAQ, per germline (reference sequence). The DNA of the CDR3 is TGTGCTAGCAGCTCTGGTGGGGTCAATGAGCAGTTCTTC. Its protein product is CASSSGGVNEQFF.

The chain joins TRBV6-5 to TRBJ1-2; TRBD1 matches at 8 bases. The germline V gene has CDR1 MNHEY and CDR2 SVGAGI. The CDR3 has 15 amino acids. Unmatched junction bases numbered 6, after V lost 0 bases and J lost 6 bases. In nucleotides, the CDR3 is TGTGCCAGCAGTTACTCGATGGACAGGGTGCATGGCTACACCTTC. Translation: CASSYSMDRVHGYTF.

CDR3 residues: CASNGIDGPSYEQYV. For the CDR3, the DNA is TGTGCCAGCAATGGGATCGACGGCCCCTCCTACGAGCAGTACGTC. This chain uses TRBV28 with TRBJ2-7; D remains unclear. The CDR3 is 15 amino acids. Trimming removed 7 bases at V and 0 bases at J, with 16 bases between. CDR1 and CDR2 from the germline V gene are MDHEN and SYDVKM.

This chain joins TRBV20-1 and TRBJ1-2, with D maybe TRBD1 (6 bases). The CDR3 spans 14 residues. The ends were cut back, 7 bases at V and 6 bases at J, with 21 bases in the middle. CDR1 and CDR2 from the germline V gene are DFQATT and SNEGSKA (reference sequence). The CDR3 DNA sequence: TGCAGTGTCCCGACGTGGGACAAACGGAATGGCTACACCTTC. Protein product: CSVPTWDKRNGYTF.

This clonotype has more than one count but fewer than ten. The junction differs from germline at one of its ends, possibly a read error. This CDR3 reads CASSLALEQFF. CDR3 sequence (DNA): TGTGCCAGCAGCTTAGCCCTTGAGCAGTTCTTC. This rearrangement joins TRBV12-3 or TRBV12-4 to TRBJ2-1, with D unresolved. This CDR3 spans 11 amino acids.

This clonotype was detected ten times or more. This sequence joins TRBV12-3 or TRBV12-4 and TRBJ2-7; D may be TRBD1 (6 bases). CDR3 length: 13 residues. The V and J ends lost 6 bases and 3 bases respectively, with 12 bases between them. In nucleotides, the CDR3 is TGTGCCAGCAGCACAGGGTTGGTCTACGAGCAGTACTTC. Translation gives CASSTGLVYEQYF.

This rearrangement joins TRBV7-9 to TRBJ2-1; D might be TRBD1 or TRBD2, each matching 5 bases. CDR1 is SEHNR and CDR2 is FQNEAQ in the germline V gene (reference sequence). The CDR3 has 14 residues. Trimming stripped 2 bases from V and 8 bases from J, with 13 bases between. In DNA, the CDR3 is TGTGCCAGCAGCTTAATCGAACGGGGCGATGAGCAGTTCTTC. Protein sequence: CASSLIERGDEQFF.